The 5 T cell receptor beta chains below come from one sample, sequenced in a study of blood T cell repertoires in COVID-19. TCRdb's copy holds only in-frame clones and misses some; the assay was immunoSEQ multiplex PCR. The sample lists a few hundred thousand clones, 87% occurring once. The sequenced sample consisted of PBMCs or T cells enriched from blood (not recorded which). The receptors come from a woman in her 30s who had recovered from COVID-19.

The chain combines TRBV19 with TRBJ2-5, with 13 bases that match TRBD2. The CDR3 is 17 residues long. In germline, CDR1 is LNHDA, CDR2 SQIVND (reference sequence). The V gene end was trimmed by 6 bases and the J gene end by 3 bases; junction bases not matched to a gene: 10. CDR3 in DNA: TGTGCCAGTAGCACTTCATTAGGACTAGCGGGAGAAGAGACCCAGTACTTC. Protein sequence: CASSTSLGLAGEETQYF.

This chain links TRBV10-2 with TRBJ2-2; D not certain. Per the germline V gene, CDR1 is WSHSY and CDR2 is SAAADI. Trimming left V 5 bases short and J 2 bases short, with 6 bases between. This CDR3 region has 13 residues. The CDR3 loop is CASSLGNTGELFF. The CDR3 DNA sequence: TGCGCCAGCAGTCTGGGCAACACCGGGGAGCTGTTTTTT.

The CDR3 reads CATYPGQGREGYTF. DNA for the CDR3: TGTGCCACCTATCCGGGACAGGGGAGAGAGGGCTACACCTTC. The rearrangement joins TRBV24-1 to TRBJ1-2; 10 bases are shared with TRBD1. The V gene's germline CDR1 is KGHDR and CDR2 SFDVKD. This CDR3 is built from 14 residues. The ends lost 9 bases at V and 8 bases at J; junction bases unmatched: 11.

This chain uses TRBV5-1 with TRBJ1-2, with D maybe TRBD1 (6 bases). The ends were cut back, 0 bases at V and 6 bases at J, with 12 bases in the middle. Germline V gives CDR1 SGHRS, CDR2 YFSETQ. The CDR3 loop spans 14 amino acids. CDR3 region: CASSLVAAGDGYTF. The CDR3 DNA sequence: TGCGCCAGCAGCTTGGTGGCCGCAGGGGATGGCTACACCTTC.

The rearrangement joins TRBV7-8 to TRBJ2-5; D remains unclear. This CDR3 comprises 14 residues. The V end lost 5 bases, the J end lost 3 bases, and 13 bases lay between the germline ends. In germline, CDR1 is SGHVS, CDR2 FQNEAQ. The CDR3 coding sequence is TGTGCCAGCAGCCGGGCCGAGGCGGAAGAGACCCAGTACTTC. Translation: CASSRAEAEETQYF.